Below are 12 T cell receptor beta chains sequenced from a single sample in a study of T cell responses to AZD1222 COVID-19 vaccine. TCRdb's table, derived via immunoSEQ multiplex PCR, lists solely in-frame clones and lacks some. Of about 140,000 clones in the sample, about 91% were seen once. Sequenced material: peripheral blood, taken 28 days after the second AZD1222 dose. All receptors come from an adult who received the AZD1222 COVID-19 vaccine.

CDR3 residues: CASSQDVREQFF. CDR3 DNA: TGCGCCAGCAGCCAAGATGTCAGGGAGCAGTTCTTC. This rearrangement joins TRBV4-1 to TRBJ2-1; no definite D call. The CDR3 is made up of 12 amino acids. V lost 0 bases, J lost 10 bases, and 7 bases lay in between. Germline CDR1 is MGHRA and CDR2 is YSYEKL.

V and J are TRBV18 and TRBJ1-5, with D perhaps TRBD1 (6 bases). Trimming removed 3 bases at V and 2 bases at J, with 11 bases between. Germline lookup yields CDR1 KGHSH and CDR2 LQKENI. This CDR3 region has 15 residues. The chain's CDR3 is CASSPAGDGNQPQHF. In nucleotides, the CDR3 is TGTGCCAGCTCACCGGCAGGGGATGGCAATCAGCCCCAGCATTTT.

This clone was detected a few times. The chain couples TRBV5-1 to TRBJ2-7, with 9 bases lining up with TRBD2. Per the germline V gene, CDR1 is SGHRS and CDR2 is YFSETQ. This CDR3 is built from 16 residues. The J segment lost 2 bases and the V segment lost 0 bases, leaving 6 bases of the junction unmatched. The CDR3 is CASSLALAGPPYEQYF. The CDR3 DNA sequence: TGCGCCAGCAGCTTGGCCCTAGCGGGGCCCCCCTACGAGCAGTACTTC.

The chain employs TRBV27 and TRBJ1-1; no clear D gene. CDR1 and CDR2 from the germline V gene are MNHEY and SMNVEV (reference sequence). There are 14 residues in the CDR3. V lost 2 bases and J lost 1, with 8 bases in between. The CDR3 is CASSLGNPNTEAFF. For the CDR3, the DNA is TGTGCCAGCAGTTTAGGGAATCCGAACACTGAAGCTTTCTTT.

The chain links TRBV19 to TRBJ1-5, with unresolved D. Germline assignment: CDR1 LNHDA and CDR2 SQIVND (reference sequence). The ends were cut back, 3 bases at V and 3 bases at J, with 12 bases in the middle. The CDR3 contains 15 residues. CDR3 DNA sequence: TGTGCCAGTAGTATGGGAGGGAACTTCAATCAGCCCCAGCATTTT. It codes for CASSMGGNFNQPQHF.

The chain links TRBV3-1 (or the pseudogene TRBV3-2) to TRBJ1-1; tentatively, D is TRBD1 (5 bases). Trimming left V 8 bases short and J 1 base short, with 11 bases between. The CDR3 has 13 residues. Looked up from germline, CDR1 is LGHDT and CDR2 is YNNKEL (reference sequence). This chain's CDR3 is CASGGPTNTEAFF. The CDR3 DNA is TGTGCCAGCGGGGGACCTACGAACACTGAAGCTTTCTTT.

On this clone: Other DNA sequences in the sample encode the same CDR3. This chain joins TRBV5-1 and TRBJ2-3; 8 bases are a match to TRBD2. Trimming took 0 bases from V and 3 from J; bases not matched to a gene: 3. The CDR3 totals 15 residues. Germline V lookup: CDR1 SGHRS, CDR2 YFSETQ. The CDR3 loop reads CASSLAGGSTDTQYF. The CDR3 DNA reads as TGCGCCAGCAGCTTGGCGGGAGGGAGTACAGATACGCAGTATTTT.

The chain is built from TRBV28 and TRBJ1-5; D is unresolved. Germline assignment: CDR1 MDHEN and CDR2 SYDVKM. V was cut by 1 base and J by 5 bases, with 12 bases left in between. The CDR3 extends over 15 amino acids. Here the CDR3 reads CASSLFRTAHQPQHF. The CDR3 DNA sequence: TGTGCCAGCAGTTTATTTCGTACGGCCCATCAGCCCCAGCATTTT.

This rearrangement joins TRBV12-3 or TRBV12-4 to TRBJ2-2; no clear D gene. The CDR3 runs 10 residues. Trimming stripped 8 bases from V and 11 bases from J, with 9 bases between. CDR3 coding DNA: TGTGCCAGCGGAATATTAGAGCTGTTTTTT. It specifies CASGILELFF.

The genes are TRBV6-4 and TRBJ2-1, with 8 nucleotides matching TRBD2. The V and J ends lost 3 bases and 6 bases, in that order; junction bases with no gene match: 13. CDR1 and CDR2 (germline): MRHNA, SNTAGT. CDR3 length: 17 residues. CDR3 sequence (DNA): TGTGCCAGCAGTGAAGGGGTCGGGCTAGCGGGCTTCAATGAGCAGTTCTTC. Its translation: CASSEGVGLAGFNEQFF.

V and J are TRBV28 and TRBJ2-3; unclear D gene. There are 15 residues in the CDR3. Deletions cut 5 bases from V and 4 bases from J, with 16 bases between. Germline CDR1 is MDHEN and CDR2 is SYDVKM. For the CDR3, the DNA is TGTGCCAGCAGTCCACGGTTCACGGGTCCAGATACGCAGTATTTT. Protein: CASSPRFTGPDTQYF.

V usage is TRBV29-1 and J usage is TRBJ1-1; possible D gene TRBD1, 5 bases. CDR1 is SQVTM, CDR2 ANQGSEA, per germline. Trimming removed 7 bases at V and 2 bases at J, with 14 bases between. CDR3 length equals 13 residues. The CDR3 loop is CSARDGGNTEAFF. CDR3 in DNA: TGCAGCGCTCGGGACGGAGGAAACACTGAAGCTTTCTTT. The entire variable domain, with the rest obtained from reference TRBV29-1 and TRBJ1-1, is as follows: SAVISQKPSRDICQRGTSLTIQCQVDSQVTMMFWYRQQPGQSLTLIATANQGSEATYESGFVIDKFPISRPNLTFSTLTVSNMSPEDSSIYLCSARDGGNTEAFFGQGTRLTVV.